The 28 T cell receptor beta chains reported below all come from one sample, sequenced in a study of Graves' ophthalmopathy and Graves' hyperthyroidism. The authors amplified TCR beta CDR3 regions, and they did so from RNA transcripts for repertoire sequencing. After a first-round RT-PCR with HTBI primers, a second-round multiplex PCR was run. One entry per CDR3 protein, called by TCRdb with MiXCR from the multiplex PCR reads. The sample comprises some 250,000 distinct CDR3 sequences, 45% to 55% of which are singletons, and approximately 51% rests with the top ten. The sample consisted of peripheral blood. The source is an adult man with Graves' ophthalmopathy.

The chain carries TRBV5-8 and TRBJ1-5; possibly TRBD1 for D (5 bases). Trimming pared 4 bases from V and 12 bases from J, leaving 17 bases between. Germline values: CDR1 SGHTS, CDR2 YDEGEE. CDR3 size: 13 residues. The CDR3 spells CASSRDRGKLQHF. DNA of the CDR3: TGTGCCAGCAGCAGGGACCGGGGCAAGCTCCAGCATTTT.

Concerning this clonotype itself: A much larger clone differs by one base, so this may be a read error. The genes are TRBV6-6 and TRBJ1-2; the D gene is possibly TRBD1 (6 bases). Per the germline V gene, CDR1 is MNHNY and CDR2 is SVGAGI (reference sequence). V lost 5 bases to trimming and J lost 4 bases, with 17 bases between them. This CDR3 has 15 residues. The CDR3, as DNA: TGTGCCAGCAGTCCTAAGACAGGTTATGGCTATGGCTACACCTTC. Translation gives CASSPKTGYGYGYTF.

This clonotype showed up just a few times. This rearrangement joins TRBV20-1 to TRBJ2-5; the D is unclear. Per germline, CDR1 DFQATT and CDR2 SNEGSKA (reference sequence). This CDR3 has 14 residues. V was trimmed by 3 bases and J by 5 bases, leaving 16 bases between them. This CDR3 is CSARRFSFAETQYF. In DNA form, the CDR3 reads TGCAGTGCTAGGCGGTTCTCTTTCGCGGAGACCCAGTACTTC.

V usage is TRBV10-3 and J usage is TRBJ1-2, with 7 positions matching TRBD1. Trimming took 6 bases from V and 3 from J; bases not matched to a gene: 10. Germline CDR1 ENHRY, CDR2 SYGVKD. The CDR3 consists of 15 residues. DNA of the CDR3: TGTGCCATCAGGCCAACCCGGGACAGCGACTATGGCTACACCTTC. It yields the protein CAIRPTRDSDYGYTF.

A remark on this clonotype: A read error is possible here, since a much larger clone lies one base away. This chain connects TRBV10-3 to TRBJ2-5; TRBD2 is a possible D gene (6 bases). V was clipped by 5 bases and J by 5 bases, with 12 bases between them. The CDR3 is made up of 13 amino acids. Germline-derived CDR1 and CDR2 are ENHRY and SYGVKD. The CDR3 DNA follows: TGTGCCATCAGTAACGGGGGTGGGGAGACCCAGTACTTC. Translating it yields CAISNGGGETQYF.

This chain joins TRBV30 and TRBJ1-5; D remains unclear. Between the trimmed V and J ends, which lost 3 bases and 6 bases, there was a span of 9 bases. Germline CDR1 and CDR2: GTSNPN and SVGIG (reference sequence). The CDR3 totals 12 residues. The CDR3 DNA is TGTGCCTGGAGCGGTGGAGGTCAGCCCCAGCATTTT. Protein: CAWSGGGQPQHF.

This clonotype was counted only a few times. This chain uses TRBV4-1 with TRBJ1-1; D is perhaps TRBD1 (6 bases). This CDR3 has 10 amino acids. Germline lookup yields CDR1 MGHRA and CDR2 YSYEKL. V was shortened by 3 bases and J by 14 bases, with 10 bases between the two germline ends. CDR3 coding DNA: TGCGCCAGCAGCCAGGGGGGCGTATTCTTT. Its protein is CASSQGGVFF.

A few counts support this clonotype. V and J are TRBV7-9 and TRBJ2-7; D not resolved. CDR1 is SEHNR, CDR2 FQNEAQ, per germline (reference sequence). The CDR3 runs 14 residues. V lost 2 bases, J lost 6 bases, and 14 bases lay in between. The CDR3 loop reads CASSLFVLPSEQYF. The CDR3 DNA follows: TGTGCCAGCAGCTTATTCGTCCTCCCCTCCGAGCAGTACTTC.

The chain couples TRBV19 to TRBJ2-7; tentative D call: TRBD2 (6 bases). In germline, CDR1 is LNHDA, CDR2 SQIVND (reference sequence). The CDR3 is 18 amino acids. Trimming removed 7 bases from V and 0 bases from J, with 25 bases in between. CDR3 sequence: CASTPRGDRRLRSYEQYF. Written as DNA, the CDR3 is TGTGCCAGTACTCCCCGCGGGGACCGACGATTACGCTCCTACGAGCAGTACTTC.

The V call is TRBV2, the J call TRBJ2-1, with D perhaps matching TRBD2 (5 bases). This CDR3 has 15 residues. The germline gives CDR1 SNHLY, CDR2 FYNNEI. Between the trimmed V and J ends, which lost 6 bases and 1 base, there was a span of 13 bases. This chain's CDR3 is CASRETGNSYNEQFF. CDR3 coding DNA: TGTGCCAGCAGAGAAACCGGGAATTCCTACAATGAGCAGTTCTTC.

The chain has TRBV10-1 and TRBJ2-7; 8 positions match TRBD1. The junction had 8 bases not matched to a gene; V was cut back by 0 bases and J by 7 bases. Per germline, CDR1 WNHNN and CDR2 SYGVQD (reference sequence). This CDR3 comprises 15 residues. CDR3 amino acids: CASSESRDRLGEQYF. Here the CDR3 DNA reads TGCGCCAGCAGTGAGTCGAGGGACAGGCTGGGGGAGCAGTACTTC.

CDR3 in amino acids: CASTHRGNTGELFF. The DNA for the CDR3 is TGTGCCAGCACCCACAGGGGGAACACCGGGGAGCTGTTTTTT. This chain uses TRBV3-1 with TRBJ2-2; 7 nucleotides align to TRBD1. With 7 bases clipped from V and 1 base from J, the junction kept 3 bases outside the gene matches. This CDR3 is 14 amino acids long. Germline loops: CDR1 LGHDT, CDR2 YNNKEL (reference sequence).

This clonotype was observed a single time. The V call is TRBV7-2, the J call TRBJ2-5, with 8 bases lining up with TRBD2. The trim removed 1 base at V and 0 bases at J, leaving 7 bases unmatched. Per the germline V gene, CDR1 is SGHTA and CDR2 is FQGNSA. This CDR3 spans 17 amino acids. The DNA for the CDR3 is TGTGCCAGCAGCTTAGACCCCGGGGGGGCAGACCAAGAGACCCAGTACTTC. As protein: CASSLDPGGADQETQYF.

This clonotype was counted once. The J gene is TRBJ1-1, the V gene TRBV7-9; D unclear. Per germline, CDR1 SEHNR and CDR2 FQNEAQ (reference sequence). Trimming removed 6 bases at V and 1 base at J, with 15 bases between. The CDR3 has 15 amino acids. The CDR3 spells CASSTHGVENTEAFF. CDR3 nucleotide sequence: TGTGCCAGCAGTACTCACGGGGTTGAGAACACTGAAGCTTTCTTT.

The sample holds many counts of this clonotype. This chain's CDR3 is CAIRGGQNTGELFF. For the CDR3, the DNA is TGTGCCATCAGGGGGGGACAGAACACCGGGGAGCTGTTTTTT. The rearrangement links TRBV10-3 to TRBJ2-2; D possibly matches TRBD1 or TRBD2 (6 bases each). With 6 bases removed from V and 1 base from J, the gap between germline ends came to 9 bases. Germline V gene sequence: CDR1 ENHRY, CDR2 SYGVKD. The CDR3 consists of 14 residues.

This clonotype was observed a single time. The gene calls are TRBV5-8 and TRBJ1-2; D might be TRBD1 (5 bases). V dropped 2 bases and J dropped 5 bases, with 19 bases sitting between them. Germline values: CDR1 SGHTS, CDR2 YDEGEE. The CDR3 has 16 amino acids. CDR3 nucleotide sequence: TGTGCCAGCAGCTTTACCCCCCGGGCAGGGAGATATGGCTACACCTTC. Translation gives CASSFTPRAGRYGYTF. Combining the CDR3 with reference TRBV5-8 and TRBJ1-2 gives the whole variable domain EAGVTQSPTHLIKTRGQQATLRCSPISGHTSVYWYQQALGLGLQFLLWYDEGEERNRGNFPPRFSGRQFPNYSSELNVNALELEDSALYLCASSFTPRAGRYGYTFGSGTRLTVV.

The rearrangement uses TRBV12-3 or TRBV12-4 and TRBJ2-5; 9 bases line up with TRBD2. The length of the CDR3 is 16 residues. J lost 5 bases, V lost 6 bases, and 13 bases had no gene match. CDR3: CASSLFAGGSMETQYF. The CDR3 nucleotides read TGTGCCAGCAGCTTATTTGCGGGGGGGAGTATGGAGACCCAGTACTTC.

This clonotype was counted only a few times. The rearrangement joins TRBV2 to TRBJ2-7, with 9 bases that match TRBD1. Germline CDR1 and CDR2: SNHLY and FYNNEI. Losses at the gene ends were 7 bases for V and 6 bases for J; bases not matched to a gene: 7. CDR3 length: 13 amino acids. CDR3 loop: CASTAGQGREQYF. The CDR3 DNA reads TGTGCCAGCACCGCGGGACAGGGCCGCGAGCAGTACTTC.

This sequence joins TRBV29-1 and TRBJ1-5, with a tentative D call TRBD1 (6 bases). Looked up from germline, CDR1 is SQVTM and CDR2 is ANQGSEA. The CDR3 has 12 amino acids. V was shortened by 7 bases and J by 4 bases, with 11 bases between the two germline ends. In nucleotides, the CDR3 is TGCAGCGCTGGGACATTGAATCAGCCCCAGCATTTT. It codes for CSAGTLNQPQHF.

The rearrangement uses TRBV2 and TRBJ1-3, with D perhaps TRBD1 (5 bases). The CDR3 totals 15 residues. Germline-derived CDR1 and CDR2 are SNHLY and FYNNEI. V lost 8 bases and J lost 5, with 19 bases in between. The CDR3 loop reads CASSGLGLSRNTIYF. For the CDR3, the DNA is TGTGCCAGCTCAGGGTTGGGACTGTCGCGAAACACCATATATTTT.

This clonotype is a singleton in its sample. This sequence joins TRBV9 and TRBJ2-7, with TRBD2 matching over 7 bases. The ends lost 4 bases at V and 0 bases at J; junction bases unmatched: 10. This CDR3 region has 16 residues. From germline, CDR1 is SGDLS and CDR2 YYNGEE. The CDR3 region is CASSLQGSGNSYEQYF. Here the CDR3 DNA reads TGTGCCAGCAGCCTGCAAGGGAGCGGGAACTCCTACGAGCAGTACTTC.

This clonotype appeared many times. J is TRBJ2-7 and V is TRBV15; a possible D gene is TRBD1 (6 bases). The V gene lost 0 bases and the J gene lost 4 bases, with 10 bases spanning the gap. CDR3 size: 14 residues. Germline values: CDR1 LNHNV, CDR2 YYDKDF (reference sequence). The CDR3 sequence is CATSRERGGYEQYF. In DNA, the CDR3 is TGTGCCACCAGCAGAGAAAGAGGGGGTTACGAGCAGTACTTC.

The J gene is TRBJ2-5, the V gene TRBV20-1; perhaps TRBD1 as D (6 bases). Germline CDR1 and CDR2: DFQATT and SNEGSKA (reference sequence). The V end was cut by 2 bases, the J end by 2 bases, with 18 bases between. This CDR3 comprises 16 residues. This CDR3 is CSARPLTPGTQETQYF. In DNA form, the CDR3 reads TGCAGTGCTAGACCCCTAACCCCAGGGACACAAGAGACCCAGTACTTC.

This clonotype showed up just a few times. The V call is TRBV29-1, the J call TRBJ1-5; D might be TRBD1 (6 bases). CDR1 and CDR2 from the germline V gene are SQVTM and ANQGSEA. The CDR3 consists of 17 residues. Trimming removed 5 bases at V and 4 bases at J, with 24 bases between. The CDR3 region is CSVQSWGSGAKNQPQHF. CDR3 in DNA: TGCAGCGTTCAAAGTTGGGGGTCAGGGGCAAAAAATCAGCCCCAGCATTTT. Looking up the rest from reference TRBV29-1 and TRBJ1-5 gives the full variable domain: SAVISQKPSRDICQRGTSLTIQCQVDSQVTMMFWYRQQPGQSLTLIATANQGSEATYESGFVIDKFPISRPNLTFSTLTVSNMSPEDSSIYLCSVQSWGSGAKNQPQHFGDGTRLSIL.

CDR3: CATSDSHKNYGYTF. In DNA form, the CDR3 reads TGTGCCACCAGTGATTCCCACAAGAACTATGGCTACACCTTC. J is TRBJ1-2 and V is TRBV24-1; D is uncertain. Germline loops: CDR1 KGHDR, CDR2 SFDVKD. This CDR3 is 14 amino acids long. The V and J ends lost 2 bases and 2 bases respectively, with 8 bases between them.

This clonotype occurred a few times. Here the CDR3 DNA reads TGTGCCAGCAGCCCTCAGCGGGGGGAAGCTTTCTTT. The encoded protein is CASSPQRGEAFF. The chain joins TRBV27 to TRBJ1-1; perhaps TRBD1 as D (5 bases). Germline-derived CDR1 and CDR2 are MNHEY and SMNVEV (reference sequence). V dropped 6 bases and J dropped 8 bases, with 13 bases sitting between them. The CDR3 spans 12 residues.

The chain carries TRBV5-5 and TRBJ2-2; no clear D gene. Trimming removed 9 bases at V and 0 bases at J, with 9 bases between. CDR1 and CDR2 from the germline V gene are SGHKS and YYEKEE (reference sequence). The CDR3 has 13 residues. CDR3 in amino acids: CAISTTNTGELFF. The CDR3 coding sequence is TGTGCCATCTCGACGACGAACACCGGGGAGCTGTTTTTT.

CDR3 residues: CASSYALAGGKETQYF. Here the CDR3 DNA reads TGTGCCAGCAGTTATGCACTAGCGGGAGGAAAAGAGACCCAGTACTTC. The chain couples TRBV6-6 to TRBJ2-5; TRBD2 agrees at 12 bases. The V gene end was trimmed by 3 bases and the J gene end by 3 bases; junction bases not matched to a gene: 5. The CDR3 sequence is 16 residues long. Germline CDR1 reads MNHNY; CDR2 reads SVGAGI (reference sequence).